The T cell receptor (beta chain) described here comes from a study of CD8 T cells in ankylosing spondylitis. Findings of the study overall: Past studies reported some motif variants in reactive arthritis synovial fluid and blood. Researchers reportedly found disease-linked clones significantly enriched in matched ankylosing spondylitis synovial fluid.

This clonotype was counted many times. Its specificity is unknown. Generation of TCR beta libraries employed quantitative 5'-RACE incorporating molecular barcodes. TCRdb independently ran MiXCR on the 5' RACE reads; one entry per CDR3 protein. The table shows approximately 200,000 distinct CDR3 sequences, with 10% to 15% occurring only once. The sample was blood, either unsorted or a sorted T cell fraction (not recorded which). The receptor was derived from a male donor with ankylosing spondylitis or in good health (not recorded which).

CDR3 loop: CASSQELAGVSYEQYF. DNA of the CDR3: TGCGCCAGCAGCCAAGAGCTAGCGGGAGTGAGCTACGAGCAGTACTTC. The gene calls are TRBV4-1 and TRBJ2-7; 10 nucleotides align to TRBD2. CDR1 MGHRA and CDR2 YSYEKL come from the germline V gene. The CDR3 totals 16 residues. V shed 0 bases, J shed 3 bases, and the junction held 5 bases outside the gene matches.